The 30 T cell receptor beta chains given below trace back to one sample, sequenced in a study of blood T cells in healthy people across ages. A second PCR of about 7 to 11 cycles used a sample-barcoded 5' primer and a J-beta primer mix. TCRdb re-derived calls from the 5' RACE reads in MiXCR, one entry per CDR3 protein. Here the sample spans 650,000 to 1,000,000 distinct CDR3 sequences, around 34% being singletons. Sequencing was carried out using blood. These receptors were obtained from a man between 18 and 29 years old in good health.

Concerning this clonotype itself: This may be a read error: a much more frequent sequence differs by one nucleotide. This rearrangement joins TRBV2 to TRBJ2-3; D is ambiguous. V dropped 3 bases and J dropped 13 bases, with 14 bases sitting between them. The germline gives CDR1 SNHLY, CDR2 FYNNEI. The CDR3 is made up of 12 amino acids. CDR3 sequence (DNA): TGTGCCAGCAGTGAGCGGTCGTACGTGGAGTATTTT. This encodes CASSERSYVEYF.

Concerning this clonotype itself: Since a much larger clone is just one base distant, this may be a read error. The chain carries TRBV5-1 and TRBJ2-1; the D gene is possibly TRBD1 (5 bases). This CDR3 has 15 residues. Germline CDR1 is SGHRS and CDR2 is YFSETQ. V lost 1 base to trimming and J lost 5 bases, with 13 bases between them. The CDR3 loop is CASSLKGSGHNEQFF. CDR3 nucleotide sequence: TGCGCCAGCAGCTTGAAGGGGTCAGGCCACAATGAGCAGTTCTTC.

The rearrangement uses TRBV29-1 and TRBJ2-7; D is unresolved. CDR1 SQVTM and CDR2 ANQGSEA come from the germline V gene. The CDR3 is made up of 13 amino acids. The germline V and J ends were trimmed by 4 bases and 2 bases, with 12 bases remaining between them. The CDR3 nucleotides read TGCAGCGTTGCAACCGACGGCACCTACGAGCAGTACTTC. Protein product: CSVATDGTYEQYF.

As for this clonotype: Since a much larger clone is just one base distant, this may be a read error. V gene TRBV28 combines with J gene TRBJ1-2, with D uncertain. Per the germline V gene, CDR1 is MDHEN and CDR2 is SYDVKM. The CDR3 is made up of 14 amino acids. V was cut by 2 bases and J by 3 bases, with 10 bases left in between. CDR3 protein: CASSLARLDYGYTF. In nucleotides, the CDR3 is TGTGCCAGCAGTTTAGCCCGTTTAGACTATGGCTACACCTTC.

The chain combines TRBV27 with TRBJ2-4; 8 bases agree with TRBD2. The DNA end is a closer match to TRBJ2-7, so the J assignment may be wrong. The CDR3 extends over 15 amino acids. Germline V lookup: CDR1 MNHEY, CDR2 SMNVEV (reference sequence). This CDR3 reads CASSLNAGGWYEQYF. The CDR3 DNA follows: TGTGCCAGCAGCCTCAATGCGGGAGGTTGGTACGAGCAGTACTTC.

This sequence joins TRBV20-1 and TRBJ2-7; 7 bases are shared with TRBD1. The CDR3 covers 16 residues. The V segment lost 6 bases and the J segment 7 bases; nucleotides outside the gene matches: 21. CDR1 is DFQATT, CDR2 SNEGSKA, per germline (reference sequence). The CDR3 nucleotides are TGCAGTGCCTCGACAGGGACCGCGCTACGGGACAATGAGCAGTACTTC. Protein sequence: CSASTGTALRDNEQYF.

There are a few counts of this clonotype. The rearrangement links TRBV7-3 to TRBJ1-2, with 8 bases lining up with TRBD1. The length of the CDR3 is 14 residues. The junction had 6 bases not matched to a gene; V was cut back by 3 bases and J by 6 bases. In germline, CDR1 is SGHTA, CDR2 FQGTGA. The CDR3 region has the DNA TGTGCCAGCAGCTTTGGCAGGGGGCTCGATGGCTACACCTTC. This sequence encodes CASSFGRGLDGYTF.

This chain connects TRBV10-3 to TRBJ1-1; D possibly corresponds to TRBD1 (5 bases). CDR1 and CDR2 from the germline V gene are ENHRY and SYGVKD. V lost 11 bases and J lost 10, with 26 bases in between. This CDR3 contains 14 residues. The CDR3 spells CAAGRDPSPRGAFF. CDR3 nucleotide sequence: TGTGCCGCGGGGCGGGACCCGTCGCCACGGGGAGCTTTCTTT.

The chain combines TRBV4-3 with TRBJ2-7; TRBD1 matches at 8 bases. Trimming at V came to 3 bases and at J to 0 bases, leaving 7 bases not matched to a gene. The CDR3 is made up of 16 amino acids. Germline CDR1 and CDR2: LGHNA and YSLEER. CDR3 DNA: TGCGCCAGCAGCCAGGCCGGGACAGGAATCTCCTACGAGCAGTACTTC. This sequence encodes CASSQAGTGISYEQYF.

This clonotype turned up a few times. V gene TRBV9 combines with J gene TRBJ2-7; D may be TRBD2 (6 bases). The V end was cut by 4 bases, the J end by 3 bases, with 14 bases between. This CDR3 spans 14 amino acids. Germline V gene sequence: CDR1 SGDLS, CDR2 YYNGEE. Here the CDR3 reads CASSPRDSFYEQYF. For the CDR3, the DNA is TGTGCCAGCAGCCCTCGGGACTCCTTCTACGAGCAGTACTTC. Filled out from reference TRBV9 and TRBJ2-7, the complete variable domain reads DSGVTQTPKHLITATGQRVTLRCSPRSGDLSVYWYQQSLDQGLQFLIQYYNGEERAKGNILERFSAQQFPDLHSELNLSSLELGDSALYFCASSPRDSFYEQYFGPGTRLTVT.

This clonotype was found once. One end of the junction fails to match germline, which may point to a read error. The J gene is TRBJ2-1, the V gene TRBV12-3 or TRBV12-4; D remains ambiguous. The CDR3 totals 16 residues. The CDR3 loop reads CASSPRGGVPYKEQFF. The CDR3 DNA is TGTGCCAGCAGTCCTAGAGGCGGAGTCCCCTACAAGGAGCAGTTCTTC.

This chain connects TRBV10-3 to TRBJ1-1, with D tentatively TRBD1 (6 bases). Germline V gives CDR1 ENHRY, CDR2 SYGVKD. The CDR3 covers 14 residues. The V and J ends lost 8 bases and 1 base respectively, with 14 bases between them. The DNA for the CDR3 is TGTGCCATCGGTGCTGGGACAACGAACACTGAAGCTTTCTTT. This codes for CAIGAGTTNTEAFF.

This clonotype was detected ten times or more. V gene TRBV18 combines with J gene TRBJ2-1; D is unclear. The CDR3 is 11 amino acids. Germline V gene data show CDR1 as KGHSH and CDR2 as LQKENI. V was cut by 1 base and J by 8 bases, with 3 bases left in between. The CDR3 here is CASSPRDEQFF. The DNA of the CDR3 is TGTGCCAGCTCACCACGGGATGAGCAGTTCTTC.

The chain has TRBV12-3 or TRBV12-4 and TRBJ2-3, with 9 bases lining up with TRBD1. V gave up 1 base and J gave up 7 bases; unmatched junction bases: 9. This CDR3 is built from 16 residues. CDR3 in amino acids: CASSLGGTGTTHTQYF. The CDR3 DNA reads as TGTGCCAGCAGTTTAGGGGGGACAGGGACTACGCATACGCAGTATTTT.

This clonotype came up a few times. The chain recombines TRBV20-1 with TRBJ1-6; D remains ambiguous. This CDR3 has 15 residues. V was cut by 6 bases and J by 2 bases, with 14 bases left in between. In germline, CDR1 is DFQATT, CDR2 SNEGSKA (reference sequence). The DNA for the CDR3 is TGCAGTGCCACCCCTGGCACCACCTATAATTCACCCCTCCACTTT. As protein: CSATPGTTYNSPLHF.

In its sample, this clonotype was seen a few times. The chain has TRBV12-3 or TRBV12-4 and TRBJ1-1; D gene unclear. V gave up 0 bases and J gave up 8 bases, with 13 bases separating them. The CDR3 totals 14 residues. CDR3 residues: CASSLARGGSEAFF. The CDR3 DNA follows: TGTGCCAGCAGTTTAGCCCGGGGAGGTTCCGAAGCTTTCTTT.

The chain recombines TRBV12-3 or TRBV12-4 with TRBJ1-3, with unresolved D. Trimming pared 7 bases from V and 0 bases from J, leaving 13 bases between. This CDR3 has 15 residues. Here the CDR3 DNA reads TGTGCCAGCACCCCGGGATCCTTCTCTGGAAACACCATATATTTT. Protein product: CASTPGSFSGNTIYF.

In its sample, this clonotype was seen many times. The chain is built from TRBV20-1 and TRBJ2-4, with 7 bases aligning to TRBD1. V shed 5 bases and J 8 bases; nucleotides not matched to a gene: 15. Germline V gene data show CDR1 as DFQATT and CDR2 as SNEGSKA (reference sequence). The CDR3 contains 15 residues. CDR3 in DNA: TGCAGTGCTCACCACTTACAGGGGCCAGGGGACATTCAGTACTTC. The encoded protein is CSAHHLQGPGDIQYF.

This clonotype showed up many times. The genes are TRBV12-3 or TRBV12-4 and TRBJ2-3, with unresolved D. There are 10 residues in the CDR3. V lost 10 bases and J 11 bases, leaving 13 bases between the germline ends. The CDR3 DNA follows: TGTGCCACCCAGCAGTTTAGGCAGTATTTT. Protein sequence: CATQQFRQYF.

Turning to this clonotype: A much larger clone sits a single nucleotide away, making a read error possible. The rearrangement uses TRBV7-2 and TRBJ2-7; D may be TRBD1 (6 bases). CDR3 length: 14 amino acids. The ends were cut back, 11 bases at V and 0 bases at J, with 17 bases in the middle. Per the germline V gene, CDR1 is SGHTA and CDR2 is FQGNSA. CDR3 in DNA: TGTGCCTGCACACCAGGGGCTCTCTCCTACGAGCAGTACTTC. It encodes CACTPGALSYEQYF.

This clonotype has at least ten counts. The rearrangement uses TRBV12-3 or TRBV12-4 and TRBJ2-3; D is unresolved. Trimming shortened V by 3 bases and J by 5 bases, and 9 bases separated the two germline ends. CDR3 length: 13 residues. In DNA, the CDR3 is TGTGCCAGCAGTTTTGATTCCGAAGATACGCAGTATTTT. Translation gives CASSFDSEDTQYF.

The rearrangement joins TRBV7-2 to TRBJ1-3; D remains unclear. From germline, CDR1 is SGHTA and CDR2 FQGNSA. This CDR3 contains 16 residues. V gave up 5 bases and J gave up 4 bases, with 18 bases separating them. The CDR3 loop reads CASSIMGGVAGNTIYF. CDR3 DNA sequence: TGTGCCAGCAGCATAATGGGTGGGGTCGCCGGAAACACCATATATTTT.

The rearrangement uses TRBV13 and TRBJ2-5, with D perhaps assigned TRBD1 or TRBD2 (5 bases each). The CDR3 covers 16 residues. Per the germline V gene, CDR1 is PRHDT and CDR2 is FYEKMQ (reference sequence). Trimming removed 5 bases at V and 3 bases at J, with 19 bases between. This chain's CDR3 is CASSLLRVRGKETQYF. The CDR3 DNA reads as TGTGCCAGCAGCCTTCTTAGGGTGAGGGGAAAAGAGACCCAGTACTTC.

V usage is TRBV10-2 and J usage is TRBJ1-2; D is unclear. CDR3 length: 14 amino acids. The V and J ends lost 2 bases and 0 bases respectively, with 7 bases between them. Germline CDR1 is WSHSY and CDR2 is SAAADI. The CDR3 bases are TGCGCCAGCAGTGAGAGCGCGACTAACTATGGCTACACCTTC. The encoded protein is CASSESATNYGYTF.

This clonotype has at least ten counts. This chain's CDR3 is CASSLDGSEGTQYF. The CDR3 DNA follows: TGTGCCAGCAGCCTCGACGGTTCCGAAGGAACCCAGTACTTC. The chain employs TRBV7-3 and TRBJ2-5; no firm D call. V was clipped by 5 bases and J by 8 bases, with 18 bases between them. Germline V gives CDR1 SGHTA, CDR2 FQGTGA. The CDR3 is 14 residues long.

This clonotype was counted once. This may be a read error: a much more frequent sequence differs by one nucleotide. This rearrangement joins TRBV29-1 to TRBJ1-2, with a possible D match to TRBD1 (6 bases). The germline V gene encodes CDR1 SQVTM and CDR2 ANQGSEA. The CDR3 runs to 11 residues. The CDR3 sequence is CSVRQGNGCTF. CDR3 nucleotide sequence: TGCAGCGTAAGGCAGGGGAATGGCTGCACCTTC.

This chain connects TRBV10-3 to TRBJ1-2, with D tentatively TRBD1 (6 bases). Germline V gene data show CDR1 as ENHRY and CDR2 as SYGVKD. The germline V and J ends were trimmed by 5 bases and 4 bases, with 14 bases remaining between them. The CDR3 sequence is 14 residues long. The CDR3 DNA reads as TGTGCCATCAGTAAAGAGGGACAAACCTATGGCTACACCTTC. Its translation is CAISKEGQTYGYTF.

This clonotype was detected a few times. This chain links TRBV5-1 with TRBJ2-7; unclear D gene. V shed 0 bases and J shed 5 bases, with 12 bases lying between them. Germline CDR1 is SGHRS and CDR2 is YFSETQ. There are 14 residues in the CDR3. CDR3 loop: CASSLAGLPNEQYF. CDR3 nucleotides: TGCGCCAGCAGCTTGGCCGGCCTCCCTAACGAGCAGTACTTC. Filled out from reference TRBV5-1 and TRBJ2-7, the complete variable domain reads KAGVTQTPRYLIKTRGQQVTLSCSPISGHRSVSWYQQTPGQGLQFLFEYFSETQRNKGNFPGRFSGRQFSNSRSEMNVSTLELGDSALYLCASSLAGLPNEQYFGPGTRLTVT.

CDR3 nucleotide sequence: TGTGCCTGCTCCCGGGCCGTATTCCAAGAGACCCAGTACTTC. As protein: CACSRAVFQETQYF. This rearrangement joins TRBV6-2 or TRBV6-3 to TRBJ2-5, with unresolved D. The germline CDR1 and CDR2 sequences are MNHEY and SVGEGT. The length of the CDR3 is 14 residues. The V end lost 11 bases, the J end lost 1 base, and 17 bases lay between the germline ends.

This chain connects TRBV12-3 or TRBV12-4 to TRBJ1-1; 8 nucleotides line up with TRBD1. The CDR3 length is 15 residues. Losses at the gene ends were 9 bases for V and 5 bases for J; bases not matched to a gene: 14. CDR3 DNA: TGTGCCAGTCGCCCCGAACAGGGGGTAGGTACTGAAGCTTTCTTT. The encoded protein is CASRPEQGVGTEAFF.